This is a list of T cell receptor beta chains from one sample in a study of T-cell reconstitution after alpha-beta-depleted transplantation in children. TCRdb re-called the PCR reads with MiXCR, one entry per CDR3 protein. The sample contains approximately 400,000 distinct CDR3 sequences, around 15% of which appear only once. The sequencing used PBMCs, mostly from graft donor cells, collected 360 days after TCRalphabeta/CD19-depleted stem cell transplant. The origin of the receptors is a boy younger than two who had a stem cell transplant for Wiskott-Aldrich syndrome, so the T cells may come from the graft donor. The CDR3 runs from the conserved cysteine through the conserved F or W. A D gene is named only where the DNA matches it firmly. Expanded clones are given a class, and other clones once, few, many or no size at all.

V gene	clone size	J gene	D gene	CDR3 DNA	CDR3 protein
TRBV12-3/TRBV12-4	many	TRBJ2-7	-	TGTGCCAGCAGTTTCACCGTCTACGAGCAGTACTTC	CASSFTVYEQYF
TRBV4-1	many	TRBJ2-1	TRBD1	TGCGCCAGCAGCCAGACCAGGACAGGGTCGGGGTACAATGAGCAGTTCTTC	CASSQTRTGSGYNEQFF
TRBV30	-	TRBJ2-7	-	TGTGCCTGGAGTCAGGCTTCCTACGAGCAGTACTTC	CAWSQASYEQYF
TRBV18	-	TRBJ2-5	-	TGTGCCAGCTCACCCCGGGCAGCTCAACAAGAGACCCAGTACTTC	CASSPRAAQQETQYF
TRBV7-2	many	TRBJ2-3	-	TGTGCCAGCAGCTTAGTACTGGAGAATGGAGATACGCAGTATTTT	CASSLVLENGDTQYF
TRBV5-1	few	TRBJ2-7	TRBD1	TGCGCCAGCAGCCCCGGGACAGGGGGGAGCGAGCAGTACTTC	CASSPGTGGSEQYF
TRBV27	-	TRBJ2-7	TRBD1	TGTGCCAGCAGTCCCCGAGGACCCAAGAGGGGGCCATACGAGCAGTACTTC	CASSPRGPKRGPYEQYF
TRBV29-1	few	TRBJ2-7	TRBD1	TGCAGCGTTGAAGGGGACAGGGGGCCCGAGCAGTACTTC	CSVEGDRGPEQYF
TRBV7-2	-	TRBJ2-5	TRBD1	TGTGCCAGCAGCACCCGGGACAGGGTCCAAGAGACCCAGTACTTC	CASSTRDRVQETQYF
TRBV11-2	few	TRBJ2-7	TRBD1	TGTGCCAGCAGTTACAGGGGCCGAAGCTCCTACGAGCAGTACTTC	CASSYRGRSSYEQYF
TRBV7-2	few	TRBJ2-7	TRBD1	TGTGCCAGCATCAGGGGGGGGACAGGGGCCGAGCAGTACTTC	CASIRGGTGAEQYF
TRBV5-6	-	TRBJ2-7	-	TGTGCCAGCAGCTTGGAAGGGAATTCGAACTACGAGCAGTACTTC	CASSLEGNSNYEQYF
TRBV29-1	-	TRBJ2-5	TRBD1	TGCAGCGTTCGGGACAGGGGGAGAAACCAAGAGACCCAGTACTTC	CSVRDRGRNQETQYF
TRBV7-2	many	TRBJ2-7	-	TGTGCCAGCAGCTTAGCGAGGATCTACGAGCAGTACTTC	CASSLARIYEQYF
TRBV6-2/TRBV6-3	few	TRBJ2-1	TRBD2	TGTGCCAGCAGTTACTCCTATGCCCCCTTACTGACTAGCGGGAGGGTCGGCACCTACAATGAGCAGTTCTTC	CASSYSYAPLLTSGRVGTYNEQFF
TRBV10-3	few	TRBJ2-3	-	TGTGCCATCAGTGAGACTAGGACTAGCACAGATACGCAGTATTTT	CAISETRTSTDTQYF
TRBV11-2	-	TRBJ2-1	TRBD2	TGTGCCAGCAGCCCCTGGACTAGCAGGAATGAGCAGTTCTTC	CASSPWTSRNEQFF
TRBV6-2/TRBV6-3	few	TRBJ2-2	-	TGTGCCACCTCTAAGATTGGGAGTACCGGGGAGCTGTTTTTT	CATSKIGSTGELFF
TRBV12-3/TRBV12-4	many	TRBJ2-3	TRBD2	TGTGCCAGCAGTTTAGCGGGAGCGGGAACAGATACGCAGTATTTT	CASSLAGAGTDTQYF
TRBV29-1	-	TRBJ2-1	-	TGCAGCGTTGAAGATCGAGGCCGACGGTACAATGAGCAGTTCTTC	CSVEDRGRRYNEQFF
TRBV2	-	TRBJ2-3	-	TGTGCCAGCAAGGTAGAAGCAGATACGCAGTATTTT	CASKVEADTQYF
TRBV11-2	-	TRBJ2-2	-	TGTGCCAGCAGCTTAGACCCATTCTCCACCGGGGAGCTGTTTTTT	CASSLDPFSTGELFF